This T cell receptor beta chain stems from a study of identifying expanded T cells in peripheral blood. Generated by immunoSEQ multiplex PCR, the TCRdb table keeps only in-frame clones and is missing some. The sample contains some 120,000 clones, around 84% of which appear only once. Germline V gives CDR1 KGHSH, CDR2 LQKENI. The CDR3 loop spans 16 amino acids. V was pared by 3 bases and J by 5 bases, with 12 bases of the junction left unmatched. The study's findings and limits: Roughly 1.1 clones differed between technical replicates, versus approximately 16 and 20 over time. Approximately 2-week clone count variance significantly increased as total template count grew.

During the collection period, no donor immune events like infections were recorded. This clone is categorized as medium-sized. Antigen specificity is unknown. The gene calls are TRBV18 and TRBJ2-7, with 8 bases aligning to TRBD1. The receptor was isolated from a person aged 18 to 70 in good health. The specimen was blood. CDR3 sequence: CASSPSTGTGRNEQYF. CDR3 sequence (DNA): TGTGCCAGCTCACCTTCGACCGGGACAGGACGGAACGAGCAGTACTTC.